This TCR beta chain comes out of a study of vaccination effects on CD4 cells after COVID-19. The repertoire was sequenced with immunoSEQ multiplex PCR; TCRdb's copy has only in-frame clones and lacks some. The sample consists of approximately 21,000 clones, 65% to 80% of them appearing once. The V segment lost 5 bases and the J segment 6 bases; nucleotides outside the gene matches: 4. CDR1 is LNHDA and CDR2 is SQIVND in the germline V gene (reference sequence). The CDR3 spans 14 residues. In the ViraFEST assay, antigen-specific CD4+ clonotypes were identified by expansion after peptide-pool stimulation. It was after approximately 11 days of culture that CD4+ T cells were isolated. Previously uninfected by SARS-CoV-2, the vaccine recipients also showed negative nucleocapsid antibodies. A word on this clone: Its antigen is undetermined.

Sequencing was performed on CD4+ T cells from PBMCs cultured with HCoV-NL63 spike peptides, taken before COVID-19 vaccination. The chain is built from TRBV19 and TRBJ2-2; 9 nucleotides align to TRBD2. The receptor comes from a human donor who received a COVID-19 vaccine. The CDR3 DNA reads TGTGCCAGTAGTGGGGCGGGAGGGGCCGGGGAGCTGTTTTTT. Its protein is CASSGAGGAGELFF.